One and the same sample provided the 24 T cell receptor beta chains below, sequenced in a study of T cells in localized non-small cell lung cancer. Using immunoSEQ multiplex PCR, the repertoire was profiled, and TCRdb retains in-frame clones only, with some absent. The sample records fewer than 8,000 clones, around 93% being singletons. The material was peripheral blood, obtained before any cancer treatment. All receptors come from a woman aged 40 to 75 with stage I lung adenocarcinoma.

This clone has only one observation. The J gene is TRBJ1-2, the V gene TRBV9; D is possibly TRBD1 (6 bases). V dropped 4 bases and J dropped 8 bases, with 18 bases sitting between them. Germline V gene sequence: CDR1 SGDLS, CDR2 YYNGEE. The CDR3 is 14 amino acids. CDR3: CASSTSSGVRGYTF. CDR3 coding DNA: TGTGCCAGCAGCACTTCTTCAGGGGTCCGCGGCTACACCTTC. Based on the CDR3 plus reference TRBV9 and TRBJ1-2, the full variable domain is DSGVTQTPKHLITATGQRVTLRCSPRSGDLSVYWYQQSLDQGLQFLIQYYNGEERAKGNILERFSAQQFPDLHSELNLSSLELGDSALYFCASSTSSGVRGYTFGSGTRLTVV.

The V and J genes are TRBV7-9 and TRBJ2-2; the D is unclear. The germline V gene has CDR1 SEHNR and CDR2 FQNEAQ (reference sequence). Trimming removed 1 base at V and 3 bases at J, with 15 bases between. The length of the CDR3 is 17 residues. CDR3 bases: TGTGCCAGCAGCTTAGACGGTCAGTCCCGATACACCGGGGAGCTGTTTTTT. Translated: CASSLDGQSRYTGELFF. The full variable domain, with the rest looked up from reference TRBV7-9 and TRBJ2-2, is DTGVSQNPRHKITKRGQNVTFRCDPISEHNRLYWYRQTLGQGPEFLTYFQNEAQLEKSRLLSDRFSAERPKGSFSTLEIQRTEQGDSAMYLCASSLDGQSRYTGELFFGEGSRLTVL.

The genes are TRBV5-1 and TRBJ1-5; D gene ambiguous. The CDR3 contains 14 residues. Germline lookup yields CDR1 SGHRS and CDR2 YFSETQ. Trimming took off 3 bases at V and 2 bases at J, with 9 bases between the two ends. The CDR3 sequence: CASSSLGGNQPQHF. Here the CDR3 DNA reads TGCGCCAGCAGCTCCCTTGGTGGCAATCAGCCCCAGCATTTT.

The chain has TRBV6-5 and TRBJ1-2, with 11 nucleotides matching TRBD1. This CDR3 contains 14 residues. Germline V lookup: CDR1 MNHEY, CDR2 SVGAGI. The ends lost 4 bases at V and 8 bases at J; junction bases unmatched: 6. CDR3 nucleotides: TGTGCCAGCAGTTCCGGACAGGGGGCCGACGGCTACACCTTC. Residues: CASSSGQGADGYTF.

This rearrangement joins TRBV6-1 to TRBJ1-3; possibly TRBD1 for D (5 bases). The CDR3 is 16 residues long. V lost 2 bases and J 0 bases, leaving 11 bases between the germline ends. The germline V gene encodes CDR1 MNHNS and CDR2 SASEGT. CDR3 DNA sequence: TGTGCCAGCAGTGAAAGGCGTGGGGGCTCTGGAAACACCATATATTTT. Translation gives CASSERRGGSGNTIYF.

This chain links TRBV6-5 with TRBJ2-1; 9 nucleotides agree with TRBD1. The V and J ends lost 8 bases and 4 bases, in that order; junction bases with no gene match: 6. The CDR3 covers 14 residues. Germline V gives CDR1 MNHEY, CDR2 SVGAGI. The CDR3 reads CASGGTGPYNEQFF. The CDR3 nucleotides are TGTGCCAGCGGTGGGACAGGGCCTTACAATGAGCAGTTCTTC.

This chain uses TRBV4-1 with TRBJ2-1; D ambiguous. The CDR3 consists of 14 residues. Trimming left V 1 base short and J 8 bases short, with 12 bases between. Germline CDR1 reads MGHRA; CDR2 reads YSYEKL. The CDR3 protein is CASSQAPGPYEQFF. The CDR3, as DNA: TGCGCCAGCAGCCAAGCCCCGGGCCCTTATGAGCAGTTCTTC.

This chain uses TRBV19 with TRBJ2-7; tentatively, D is TRBD2 (5 bases). The CDR3 extends over 16 amino acids. CDR1 LNHDA and CDR2 SQIVND come from the germline V gene (reference sequence). Trimming shortened V by 8 bases and J by 0 bases, and 20 bases separated the two germline ends. The CDR3 sequence is CASSRAGIYSSYEQYF. The CDR3 region has the DNA TGTGCCAGTTCCCGGGCCGGGATATACAGCTCCTACGAGCAGTACTTC.

This chain joins TRBV4-1 and TRBJ2-1, with 12 bases fitting TRBD1. Germline CDR1 is MGHRA and CDR2 is YSYEKL. This CDR3 region has 15 residues. J gave up 8 bases and V 5 bases, and 7 bases lay outside the gene matches. The CDR3 is CASSLRDRGHYEQFF. CDR3 nucleotides: TGCGCCAGCAGCTTGCGGGACAGGGGGCATTATGAGCAGTTCTTC.

The chain couples TRBV5-1 to TRBJ2-7; 7 positions match TRBD2. The CDR3 runs 14 residues. Per germline, CDR1 SGHRS and CDR2 YFSETQ. Trimming cost V 0 bases and J 2 bases; bases outside gene matches: 2. The CDR3 region is CASSLERGPYEQYF. CDR3 coding DNA: TGCGCCAGCAGCTTGGAGCGGGGCCCCTACGAGCAGTACTTC. Combining the CDR3 with reference TRBV5-1 and TRBJ2-7 gives the whole variable domain KAGVTQTPRYLIKTRGQQVTLSCSPISGHRSVSWYQQTPGQGLQFLFEYFSETQRNKGNFPGRFSGRQFSNSRSEMNVSTLELGDSALYLCASSLERGPYEQYFGPGTRLTVT.

The CDR3 DNA follows: TGTGCCAGCAGCTTGGCACTAGCGGATTACAATGAGCAGTTCTTC. It codes for CASSLALADYNEQFF. V and J are TRBV5-4 and TRBJ2-1; 8 positions agree with TRBD2. The V and J ends lost 0 bases and 4 bases, in that order; junction bases with no gene match: 3. Looked up from germline, CDR1 is SGHNT and CDR2 is YYREEE (reference sequence). CDR3 length: 15 amino acids.

This chain links TRBV5-6 with TRBJ1-4; 10 nucleotides match TRBD1. The V segment lost 2 bases and the J segment 0 bases; nucleotides outside the gene matches: 4. The CDR3 sequence is 17 residues long. The germline gives CDR1 SGHDT, CDR2 YYEEEE. The CDR3 spells CASSFGQGVATNEKLFF. CDR3 sequence (DNA): TGTGCCAGCAGCTTCGGACAGGGGGTTGCAACTAATGAAAAACTGTTTTTT.

The chain carries TRBV5-1 and TRBJ1-2, with TRBD1 matching 9 bases. This CDR3 is built from 14 residues. J was trimmed by 8 bases and V by 4 bases; bases with no gene match: 9. Germline CDR1 reads SGHRS; CDR2 reads YFSETQ. Here the CDR3 reads CASSTGQGSWGYTF. In nucleotides, the CDR3 is TGCGCCAGCAGCACTGGACAGGGGAGTTGGGGCTACACCTTC.

V and J are TRBV5-1 and TRBJ2-3, with D perhaps matching TRBD1 or TRBD2 (5 bases each). The CDR3 is 15 amino acids. Germline V gene sequence: CDR1 SGHRS, CDR2 YFSETQ. The ends were cut back, 4 bases at V and 1 base at J, with 13 bases in the middle. CDR3 bases: TGCGCCAGCAGCCCTGAGGGGCAGGGCACAGATACGCAGTATTTT. Protein: CASSPEGQGTDTQYF.

The genes are TRBV1 and TRBJ2-7; TRBD1 is taken as the D call from the table, unchecked against the DNA. TRBV1 is a pseudogene segment. CDR3 length: 15 amino acids. DNA of the CDR3: TGCACCAGCAGCCAGCGACAGGGGGAGCCCTACGAGCAGTACTTC. Translation gives CTSSQRQGEPYEQYF.

This chain connects TRBV25-1 to TRBJ2-1; 7 nucleotides line up with TRBD2. Per germline, CDR1 MGHDK and CDR2 SYGVNS. With 4 bases clipped from V and 4 bases from J, the junction kept 4 bases outside the gene matches. The CDR3 runs 14 residues. The CDR3 here is CASSVSGVYNEQFF. The CDR3 DNA reads TGTGCCAGCAGTGTAAGCGGGGTATACAATGAGCAGTTCTTC.

V gene TRBV10-3 combines with J gene TRBJ2-2, with 7 bases fitting TRBD2. Trimming removed 3 bases from V and 0 bases from J; junction bases left unmatched: 4. CDR3 length: 16 amino acids. Germline V lookup: CDR1 ENHRY, CDR2 SYGVKD. In DNA, the CDR3 is TGTGCCATCAGTGATATCCTAGCGGCGAACACCGGGGAGCTGTTTTTT. As protein: CAISDILAANTGELFF.

The chain has TRBV29-1 and TRBJ1-1, with 8 bases fitting TRBD1. J was trimmed by 5 bases and V by 4 bases; bases with no gene match: 9. The germline CDR1 and CDR2 sequences are SQVTM and ANQGSEA. The CDR3 is 14 residues long. The CDR3 region is CSVAPSQGATEAFF. As DNA, the CDR3 is TGCAGCGTTGCCCCTAGTCAGGGGGCAACTGAAGCTTTCTTT.

This chain joins TRBV27 and TRBJ1-5; tentatively, D is TRBD1 (5 bases). Germline CDR1 MNHEY, CDR2 SMNVEV (reference sequence). This CDR3 has 14 amino acids. Deletions cut 2 bases from V and 6 bases from J, with 11 bases between. CDR3 in DNA: TGTGCCAGCAGTTTAGGGACGCCTCCTCAGCCCCAGCATTTT. Translating it yields CASSLGTPPQPQHF.

This chain connects TRBV4-1 to TRBJ1-2; 9 bases fit TRBD1. V dropped 3 bases and J dropped 8; count of bases not matched to a gene: 7. The germline gives CDR1 MGHRA, CDR2 YSYEKL. CDR3 size: 14 residues. CDR3 sequence reads: CASSQLVDRGGYTF. In DNA form, the CDR3 reads TGCGCCAGCAGCCAGTTAGTGGACAGGGGCGGCTACACCTTC.

The rearrangement joins TRBV27 to TRBJ2-7; D not certain. V shed 0 bases and J shed 2 bases, with 11 bases lying between them. CDR1 MNHEY and CDR2 SMNVEV come from the germline V gene (reference sequence). This CDR3 has 15 amino acids. The CDR3 nucleotides are TGTGCCAGCAGTTTATCAGGGTTGGAGCCCTACGAGCAGTACTTC. Its translation: CASSLSGLEPYEQYF.

The chain is built from TRBV18 and TRBJ2-1, with 13 bases identical to TRBD2. The CDR3 is 18 amino acids. Germline V gives CDR1 KGHSH, CDR2 LQKENI. After removal of 5 bases from V and 7 bases from J, the junction contained 14 bases not matched to a gene. In nucleotides, the CDR3 is TGTGCCAGCTCAATCTACCCTTCGGGACTAGCGGGGATGAATGAGCAGTTCTTC. It yields the protein CASSIYPSGLAGMNEQFF.

The J gene is TRBJ1-3, the V gene TRBV18; the D is unclear. Trimming cost V 4 bases and J 0 bases, with 4 bases left between them. The CDR3 extends over 13 amino acids. Germline V gene data show CDR1 as KGHSH and CDR2 as LQKENI. In DNA form, the CDR3 reads TGTGCCAGCTCACGGGACTCTGGAAACACCATATATTTT. This codes for CASSRDSGNTIYF. The full variable domain, rest sourced from reference TRBV18 and TRBJ1-3, is NAGVMQNPRHLVRRRGQEARLRCSPMKGHSHVYWYRQLPEEGLKFMVYLQKENIIDESGMPKERFSAEFPKEGPSILRIQQVVRGDSAAYFCASSRDSGNTIYFGEGSWLTVV.

This clone was seen more than once but under ten times. The V gene is TRBV10-3, the J gene TRBJ1-2, with TRBD1 matching over 7 bases. The V segment lost 3 bases and the J segment 7 bases; nucleotides outside the gene matches: 11. The germline V gene encodes CDR1 ENHRY and CDR2 SYGVKD. The CDR3 totals 15 residues. CDR3 DNA sequence: TGTGCCATCAGTGAACCGCGGACAGGAGCGGGTGGCTACACCTTC. Translating it yields CAISEPRTGAGGYTF.